The rows below give T cell receptor beta chains drawn from one sample of a study of circulating and synovial CD4+ cells in juvenile arthritis. Method: immunoSEQ multiplex PCR; TCRdb's copy keeps in-frame clones and lacks some. The sample has 30,000 to 40,000 clones; 90% to 95% are singletons. Sequencing was carried out using CD4+ T cells from blood. The receptor source for this set is a human donor with juvenile idiopathic arthritis. Each CDR3 is given with its conserved first and last residue. The order of the fields is V gene, D gene, J gene, clone size, CDR3 protein, CDR3 DNA. A D gene is named only where the DNA matches it firmly. The size of a clone is reported for some rows only, either as once, few or many, or as a class for expanded clones.

v_call: TRBV6-1; d_call: .; j_call: TRBJ1-3; clone_size: .; cdr3_aa: CASRVRAGNTIYF; cdr3_nt: TGTGCCAGCAGAGTAAGAGCTGGAAACACCATATATTTT
v_call: TRBV29-1; d_call: TRBD2; j_call: TRBJ2-7; clone_size: once; cdr3_aa: CSVAGVNEQYF; cdr3_nt: TGCAGCGTCGCGGGGGTCAACGAGCAGTACTTC
v_call: TRBV2; d_call: TRBD1; j_call: TRBJ2-5; clone_size: once; cdr3_aa: CASTVGTDRRETQYF; cdr3_nt: TGTGCCAGCACCGTAGGGACAGATCGGCGGGAGACCCAGTACTTC
v_call: TRBV5-1; d_call: TRBD1; j_call: TRBJ2-7; clone_size: .; cdr3_aa: CASSLSTGTGVREQYF; cdr3_nt: TGCGCCAGCAGCTTGTCCACCGGGACAGGGGTCAGGGAGCAGTACTTC
v_call: TRBV18; d_call: .; j_call: TRBJ2-5; clone_size: .; cdr3_aa: CASSPPGTPQETQYF; cdr3_nt: TGTGCCAGCTCACCACCCGGGACTCCACAAGAGACCCAGTACTTC
v_call: TRBV29-1; d_call: TRBD1; j_call: TRBJ2-4; clone_size: .; cdr3_aa: CSVEVTGAAIQYF; cdr3_nt: TGCAGCGTTGAGGTGACAGGGGCTGCCATTCAGTACTTC
v_call: TRBV18; d_call: .; j_call: TRBJ1-2; clone_size: once; cdr3_aa: CASSPQAGANYGYTF; cdr3_nt: TGTGCCAGCTCACCACAGGCAGGGGCTAACTATGGCTACACCTTC
v_call: TRBV28; d_call: .; j_call: TRBJ2-4; clone_size: .; cdr3_aa: CASSPSGTLRNIQYF; cdr3_nt: TGTGCCAGCAGTCCCTCCGGGACATTGAGAAACATTCAGTACTTC
v_call: TRBV6-5; d_call: .; j_call: TRBJ2-3; clone_size: .; cdr3_aa: CASSPYGGFTDTQYF; cdr3_nt: TGTGCCAGCAGTCCCTACGGAGGGTTCACAGATACGCAGTATTTT
v_call: TRBV7-9; d_call: .; j_call: TRBJ2-2; clone_size: .; cdr3_aa: CASSLAWRGSNTGELFF; cdr3_nt: TGTGCCAGCAGCTTAGCTTGGCGAGGGTCGAACACCGGGGAGCTGTTTTTT
v_call: TRBV9; d_call: TRBD1; j_call: TRBJ2-3; clone_size: .; cdr3_aa: CASSAAGTAFPDTQYF; cdr3_nt: TGTGCCAGCAGCGCAGCCGGGACAGCCTTTCCAGATACGCAGTATTTT
v_call: TRBV4-2; d_call: TRBD1; j_call: TRBJ1-2; clone_size: .; cdr3_aa: CAGSQDAGQNYGYTF; cdr3_nt: TGTGCCGGCAGCCAAGATGCGGGACAGAACTATGGCTACACCTTC
v_call: TRBV6-1; d_call: TRBD2; j_call: TRBJ2-3; clone_size: .; cdr3_aa: CASSEITSGSPDTQYF; cdr3_nt: TGTGCCAGCAGTGAAATAACTAGCGGGAGTCCAGATACGCAGTATTTT
v_call: TRBV7-2; d_call: .; j_call: TRBJ1-2; clone_size: .; cdr3_aa: CASSLVRGGGYGYTF; cdr3_nt: TGTGCCAGCAGCCTTGTCAGGGGCGGTGGCTATGGCTACACCTTC
v_call: TRBV2; d_call: TRBD2; j_call: TRBJ2-1; clone_size: .; cdr3_aa: CASRGRTSGWGREQFF; cdr3_nt: TGTGCCAGCAGGGGTAGGACTAGCGGGTGGGGTAGGGAGCAGTTCTTC
v_call: TRBV5-1; d_call: TRBD2; j_call: TRBJ2-5; clone_size: .; cdr3_aa: CASSLGGGRADTQYF; cdr3_nt: TGCGCCAGCAGCTTAGGCGGCGGGAGGGCCGATACCCAGTACTTC
v_call: TRBV11-2; d_call: TRBD1; j_call: TRBJ1-2; clone_size: .; cdr3_aa: CASSLTGASGYTF; cdr3_nt: TGTGCCAGCAGCCTGACAGGGGCAAGTGGCTACACCTTC
v_call: TRBV5-1; d_call: TRBD1; j_call: TRBJ1-4; clone_size: once; cdr3_aa: CASSLGQGGEKLFF; cdr3_nt: TGCGCCAGCAGCTTGGGACAGGGTGGTGAAAAACTGTTTTTT
v_call: TRBV30; d_call: .; j_call: TRBJ1-2; clone_size: once; cdr3_aa: CAWSSGGMSYGYTF; cdr3_nt: TGTGCCTGGAGTTCGGGAGGGATGTCGTATGGCTACACCTTC
v_call: TRBV10-1; d_call: .; j_call: TRBJ2-3; clone_size: .; cdr3_aa: CASSEYGPTDTQYF; cdr3_nt: TGCGCCAGCAGTGAGTACGGTCCCACAGATACGCAGTATTTT
v_call: TRBV7-9; d_call: .; j_call: TRBJ1-3; clone_size: .; cdr3_aa: CASSLGASIYF; cdr3_nt: TGTGCCAGCAGCTTAGGGGCTTCCATATATTTT
v_call: TRBV30; d_call: TRBD2; j_call: TRBJ2-7; clone_size: .; cdr3_aa: CAWSRSGIHEQYF; cdr3_nt: TGTGCCTGGAGTCGTAGCGGGATCCACGAGCAGTACTTC
v_call: TRBV4-1; d_call: .; j_call: TRBJ2-3; clone_size: .; cdr3_aa: CASSQGLLDTQYF; cdr3_nt: TGCGCCAGCAGCCAAGGGCTGCTCGATACGCAGTATTTT
v_call: TRBV12-5; d_call: TRBD1; j_call: TRBJ1-5; clone_size: few; cdr3_aa: CASGRNQGATQPQHF; cdr3_nt: TGTGCTAGTGGCCGCAATCAGGGGGCGACTCAGCCCCAGCATTTT
v_call: TRBV27; d_call: .; j_call: TRBJ1-1; clone_size: .; cdr3_aa: CASSLLGSMNTEAFF; cdr3_nt: TGTGCCAGCAGTTTATTGGGGAGCATGAACACTGAAGCTTTCTTT
v_call: TRBV9; d_call: .; j_call: TRBJ2-7; clone_size: .; cdr3_aa: CASSVGTATEQYF; cdr3_nt: TGTGCCAGCAGCGTAGGGACAGCTACAGAGCAGTACTTC
v_call: TRBV11-3; d_call: .; j_call: TRBJ2-1; clone_size: .; cdr3_aa: CASSFGSSPYNEQFF; cdr3_nt: TGTGCCAGCAGCTTCGGGAGTTCCCCTTACAATGAGCAGTTCTTC
v_call: TRBV5-1; d_call: TRBD2; j_call: TRBJ2-1; clone_size: .; cdr3_aa: CASSLVSGSYEQFF; cdr3_nt: TGCGCCAGCAGCTTGGTTAGCGGGAGTTACGAGCAGTTCTTC
v_call: TRBV27; d_call: TRBD2; j_call: TRBJ2-1; clone_size: .; cdr3_aa: CASSITSGIPTVAYNEQFF; cdr3_nt: TGTGCCAGCAGCATAACTAGCGGGATCCCCACTGTGGCCTACAATGAGCAGTTCTTC
v_call: TRBV19; d_call: TRBD1; j_call: TRBJ2-5; clone_size: .; cdr3_aa: CASSQAGDRGETQYF; cdr3_nt: TGTGCCAGTTCACAGGCGGGGGACAGGGGGGAGACCCAGTACTTC
v_call: TRBV19; d_call: .; j_call: TRBJ2-7; clone_size: .; cdr3_aa: CASNQQGAYEQYF; cdr3_nt: TGTGCCAGTAACCAGCAGGGTGCCTACGAGCAGTACTTC
v_call: TRBV7-8; d_call: .; j_call: TRBJ2-7; clone_size: .; cdr3_aa: CASSARRIGSSREQYF; cdr3_nt: TGTGCCAGCAGCGCCAGGAGGATCGGTTCCAGCCGCGAGCAGTACTTC
v_call: TRBV5-1; d_call: TRBD1; j_call: TRBJ2-3; clone_size: .; cdr3_aa: CASSLNEGTATSTDTQYF; cdr3_nt: TGCGCCAGCAGCTTAAACGAGGGGACAGCGACTAGCACAGATACGCAGTATTTT
v_call: TRBV5-1; d_call: .; j_call: TRBJ2-1; clone_size: .; cdr3_aa: CASSLALFNEQFF; cdr3_nt: TGCGCCAGCAGCTTGGCCTTATTCAATGAGCAGTTCTTC
v_call: TRBV15; d_call: TRBD2; j_call: TRBJ2-5; clone_size: once; cdr3_aa: CATSRETSGGGTQYF; cdr3_nt: TGTGCCACCAGCAGAGAGACTAGCGGGGGAGGGACCCAGTACTTC
v_call: TRBV7-8; d_call: .; j_call: TRBJ1-4; clone_size: once; cdr3_aa: CASSLTVGGREKLFF; cdr3_nt: TGTGCCAGCAGCCTCACCGTCGGGGGTAGGGAAAAACTGTTTTTT
v_call: TRBV5-4; d_call: .; j_call: TRBJ1-1; clone_size: .; cdr3_aa: CASRWEGNTEAFF; cdr3_nt: TGTGCCAGCAGGTGGGAGGGGAACACTGAAGCTTTCTTT
v_call: TRBV5-6; d_call: TRBD1; j_call: TRBJ2-1; clone_size: .; cdr3_aa: CASSKTGVRSYNEQFF; cdr3_nt: TGTGCCAGCAGCAAAACAGGGGTCCGGTCCTACAATGAGCAGTTCTTC
v_call: TRBV29-1; d_call: TRBD1; j_call: TRBJ2-3; clone_size: .; cdr3_aa: CSGAGTGFTDTQYF; cdr3_nt: TGCAGCGGCGCCGGGACAGGGTTTACAGATACGCAGTATTTT
v_call: TRBV5-1; d_call: .; j_call: TRBJ2-7; clone_size: .; cdr3_aa: CASSLTPAGYSYEQYF; cdr3_nt: TGCGCCAGCAGCTTAACCCCGGCAGGTTACTCCTACGAGCAGTACTTC
v_call: TRBV25-1; d_call: .; j_call: TRBJ1-2; clone_size: .; cdr3_aa: CASSESGRPANYGYTF; cdr3_nt: TGTGCCAGCAGTGAATCAGGGAGGCCGGCTAACTATGGCTACACCTTC
v_call: TRBV7-2; d_call: .; j_call: TRBJ1-2; clone_size: .; cdr3_aa: CASSLAPTGVYGYTF; cdr3_nt: TGTGCCAGCAGCTTAGCCCCCACGGGGGTCTATGGCTACACCTTC
v_call: TRBV29-1; d_call: TRBD1; j_call: TRBJ2-3; clone_size: once; cdr3_aa: CSGGQGSSTDTQYF; cdr3_nt: TGCAGCGGGGGACAGGGGTCCAGCACAGATACGCAGTATTTT
v_call: TRBV5-1; d_call: .; j_call: TRBJ2-7; clone_size: .; cdr3_aa: CASSSQVAGYEQYF; cdr3_nt: TGCGCCAGCAGCTCCCAGGTGGCTGGATACGAGCAGTACTTC
v_call: TRBV19; d_call: .; j_call: TRBJ2-7; clone_size: .; cdr3_aa: CASSISAQASYEQYF; cdr3_nt: TGTGCCAGTAGTATTTCGGCACAGGCGAGCTACGAGCAGTACTTC
v_call: TRBV5-1; d_call: .; j_call: TRBJ2-1; clone_size: .; cdr3_aa: CASSLVSGAYNEQFF; cdr3_nt: TGCGCCAGCAGCTTAGTTAGCGGTGCCTACAATGAGCAGTTCTTC
v_call: TRBV5-5; d_call: .; j_call: TRBJ1-1; clone_size: .; cdr3_aa: CASSPGAANTEAFF; cdr3_nt: TGTGCCAGCAGCCCTGGGGCAGCTAACACTGAAGCTTTCTTT
v_call: TRBV19; d_call: TRBD1; j_call: TRBJ1-2; clone_size: .; cdr3_aa: CASSIGSNRGDGYTF; cdr3_nt: TGTGCCAGTAGTATTGGTTCGAACAGGGGGGATGGCTACACCTTC
v_call: TRBV19; d_call: .; j_call: TRBJ2-2; clone_size: .; cdr3_aa: CASSIGIGTGELFF; cdr3_nt: TGTGCCAGTAGTATCGGGATTGGCACCGGGGAGCTGTTTTTT
v_call: TRBV9; d_call: TRBD2; j_call: TRBJ2-5; clone_size: .; cdr3_aa: CASSVAPLAGGPETQYF; cdr3_nt: TGTGCCAGCAGCGTAGCCCCGTTAGCGGGGGGGCCTGAGACCCAGTACTTC
v_call: TRBV18; d_call: .; j_call: TRBJ1-1; clone_size: .; cdr3_aa: CASSPGGLGTEAFF; cdr3_nt: TGTGCCAGCTCACCGGGGGGGTTGGGCACTGAAGCTTTCTTT
v_call: TRBV6-1; d_call: TRBD1; j_call: TRBJ2-1; clone_size: once; cdr3_aa: CASSLNRGYNEQFF; cdr3_nt: TGTGCCAGCAGTTTGAACAGGGGGTACAATGAGCAGTTCTTC
v_call: TRBV7-2; d_call: .; j_call: TRBJ1-5; clone_size: .; cdr3_aa: CASSLSGRPQHF; cdr3_nt: TGTGCCAGCAGCTTATCCGGTAGGCCCCAGCATTTT
v_call: TRBV19; d_call: TRBD1; j_call: TRBJ2-5; clone_size: .; cdr3_aa: CASRTGKKETQYF; cdr3_nt: TGTGCCAGTAGGACAGGGAAAAAAGAGACCCAGTACTTC
v_call: TRBV5-6; d_call: .; j_call: TRBJ1-4; clone_size: once; cdr3_aa: CASSQDRSSTNEKLFF; cdr3_nt: TGTGCCAGCAGCCAAGACAGGTCCTCAACTAATGAAAAACTGTTTTTT
v_call: TRBV6-5; d_call: .; j_call: TRBJ1-1; clone_size: once; cdr3_aa: CASQSELGGAFF; cdr3_nt: TGTGCCAGCCAGTCGGAGTTGGGGGGAGCTTTCTTT
v_call: TRBV7-3; d_call: .; j_call: TRBJ1-6; clone_size: .; cdr3_aa: CASSSAPGSRADNSPLHF; cdr3_nt: TGTGCCAGCAGCTCAGCACCCGGGAGTCGGGCCGATAATTCACCCCTCCACTTT
v_call: TRBV6-6; d_call: .; j_call: TRBJ2-3; clone_size: .; cdr3_aa: CASSLVGLKQADTQYF; cdr3_nt: TGTGCCAGCAGTTTAGTCGGACTGAAGCAGGCAGATACGCAGTATTTT
v_call: TRBV30; d_call: TRBD1; j_call: TRBJ2-7; clone_size: .; cdr3_aa: CAWSVRGTGVYEQYF; cdr3_nt: TGTGCCTGGAGTGTAAGGGGGACAGGTGTCTACGAGCAGTACTTC